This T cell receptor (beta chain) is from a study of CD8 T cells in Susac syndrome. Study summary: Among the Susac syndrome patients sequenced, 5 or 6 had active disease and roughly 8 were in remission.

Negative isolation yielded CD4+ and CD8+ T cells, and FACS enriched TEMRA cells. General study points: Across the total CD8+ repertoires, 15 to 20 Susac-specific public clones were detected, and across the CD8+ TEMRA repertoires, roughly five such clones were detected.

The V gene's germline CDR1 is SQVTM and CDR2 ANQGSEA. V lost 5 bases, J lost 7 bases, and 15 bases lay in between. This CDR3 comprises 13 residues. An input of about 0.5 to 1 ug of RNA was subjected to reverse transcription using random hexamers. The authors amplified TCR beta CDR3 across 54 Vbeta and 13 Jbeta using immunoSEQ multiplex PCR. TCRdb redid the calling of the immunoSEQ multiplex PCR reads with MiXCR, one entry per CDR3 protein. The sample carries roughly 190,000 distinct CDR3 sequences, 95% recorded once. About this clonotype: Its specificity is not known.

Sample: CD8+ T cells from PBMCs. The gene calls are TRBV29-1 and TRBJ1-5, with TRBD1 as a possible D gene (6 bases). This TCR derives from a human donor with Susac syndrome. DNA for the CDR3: TGCAGCGTTTGGCAGGGGCTCAGCCAGCCCCAGCATTTT. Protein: CSVWQGLSQPQHF.